Shown below are 25 T cell receptor beta chains from a single sample sequenced in a study of cytomegalovirus exposure and HLA in healthy donors (dated by TCRdb to the late 2010s). Libraries were made using the immunoSEQ multiplex PCR assay. A mixture of 60 forward primers for TCR Vbeta segments and 13 reverse primers for TCR Jbeta segments was used in the multiplex PCR. This is the immuneACCESS table as TCRdb keeps it, with only in-frame sequences that have V and J called. A part of the clones is gone; compared with another copy, unresolved V genes explain less than half, and the rest is unexplained. This sample is represented by roughly 71,000 clones; over 50% of them were singletons. The ten largest make up approximately 2.6% of the sample. The sequencing sample was made of PBMCs. These receptors originate from a man aged 25 to 40 in good health and CMV-seronegative.

The chain is built from TRBV11-2 and TRBJ1-1; unclear D gene. Germline V gene data show CDR1 as SGHAT and CDR2 as FQNNGV. The V gene lost 5 bases and the J gene lost 1 base, with 11 bases spanning the gap. The CDR3 spans 14 residues. CDR3 region: CASSHPLGNTEAFF. The CDR3 DNA follows: TGTGCCAGCAGCCACCCACTTGGGAACACTGAAGCTTTCTTT.

The J gene is TRBJ1-1, the V gene TRBV6-5, with D perhaps matching TRBD1 (5 bases). Germline CDR1 MNHEY, CDR2 SVGAGI. The V end lost 6 bases, the J end lost 2 bases, and 16 bases lay between the germline ends. The CDR3 sequence is 15 residues long. As DNA, the CDR3 is TGTGCCAGCAGACACACGGGCGGGGCCAACACTGAAGCTTTCTTT. Protein sequence: CASRHTGGANTEAFF.

A single count supports this clone. The chain recombines TRBV4-1 with TRBJ1-5; D remains ambiguous. V lost 3 bases and J 4 bases, leaving 10 bases between the germline ends. Germline assignment: CDR1 MGHRA and CDR2 YSYEKL. This CDR3 is 14 amino acids long. The CDR3 nucleotides are TGCGCCAGCAGCCAGGTCATGGAGAATCAGCCCCAGCATTTT. Its protein is CASSQVMENQPQHF.

In its sample, this clone was seen a few times. The DNA for the CDR3 is TGTGCCAGCAGCGTAGCGGGGGGTCGCAATCAGCCCCAGCATTTT. It encodes CASSVAGGRNQPQHF. J is TRBJ1-5 and V is TRBV9; the D gene is possibly TRBD1 (5 bases). The CDR3 sequence is 15 residues long. V was shortened by 0 bases and J by 2 bases, with 9 bases between the two germline ends. CDR1 is SGDLS, CDR2 YYNGEE, per germline. Full variable domain (rest looked up from reference TRBV9 and TRBJ1-5): DSGVTQTPKHLITATGQRVTLRCSPRSGDLSVYWYQQSLDQGLQFLIQYYNGEERAKGNILERFSAQQFPDLHSELNLSSLELGDSALYFCASSVAGGRNQPQHFGDGTRLSIL.

The chain joins TRBV30 to TRBJ2-6; 9 bases line up with TRBD1. The CDR3 consists of 16 residues. Germline V gene lookup returns CDR1 GTSNPN and CDR2 SVGIG (reference sequence). The V and J ends lost 5 bases and 0 bases, in that order; junction bases with no gene match: 5. In DNA, the CDR3 is TGTGCCTGGTCCGGGACAGGGCTCTCTGGGGCCAACGTCCTGACTTTC. It is translated as CAWSGTGLSGANVLTF.

The rearrangement uses TRBV28 and TRBJ2-3; D is perhaps TRBD2 (5 bases). This CDR3 is 16 amino acids long. Trimming pared 2 bases from V and 2 bases from J, leaving 14 bases between. The germline CDR1 and CDR2 sequences are MDHEN and SYDVKM. This chain's CDR3 is CASSLRTSTLTDTQYF. CDR3 nucleotide sequence: TGTGCCAGCAGTTTAAGGACTTCAACACTCACAGATACGCAGTATTTT.

This chain joins TRBV7-2 and TRBJ2-1, with 10 nucleotides matching TRBD2. The CDR3 length is 16 residues. In germline, CDR1 is SGHTA, CDR2 FQGNSA. V dropped 0 bases and J dropped 4; count of bases not matched to a gene: 3. The CDR3 reads CASSLAGGLAYNEQFF. The CDR3 coding sequence is TGTGCCAGCAGCTTAGCGGGGGGACTAGCGTACAATGAGCAGTTCTTC.

The chain combines TRBV6-1 with TRBJ2-5; the D gene is possibly TRBD1 (6 bases). From germline, CDR1 is MNHNS and CDR2 SASEGT. This CDR3 comprises 13 residues. Trimming cost V 6 bases and J 5 bases, with 13 bases left between them. The CDR3 sequence: CASSSGDPETQYF. The CDR3 coding sequence is TGTGCCAGCAGCTCAGGGGACCCGGAGACCCAGTACTTC.

This clone has a handful of counts. The J gene is TRBJ1-2, the V gene TRBV6-1, with 7 bases fitting TRBD1. Germline values: CDR1 MNHNS, CDR2 SASEGT. V shed 2 bases and J 2 bases; nucleotides not matched to a gene: 5. CDR3 length equals 15 residues. The CDR3 loop is CASSEINRGNYGYTF. The DNA for the CDR3 is TGTGCCAGCAGTGAAATCAACAGGGGAAACTATGGCTACACCTTC.

V gene TRBV2 combines with J gene TRBJ2-7; D gene unclear. The CDR3 is 13 amino acids. The V and J ends lost 3 bases and 0 bases respectively, with 6 bases between them. CDR1 is SNHLY, CDR2 FYNNEI, per germline. The CDR3 coding sequence is TGTGCCAGCAGTGATCAGGACTCCTACGAGCAGTACTTC. Translating gives CASSDQDSYEQYF.

This chain joins TRBV27 and TRBJ1-2; D possibly corresponds to TRBD1 (6 bases). V shed 1 base and J shed 6 bases, with 9 bases lying between them. The CDR3 contains 13 residues. CDR1 MNHEY and CDR2 SMNVEV come from the germline V gene (reference sequence). The CDR3 nucleotides read TGTGCCAGCAGTTTATTACAGGGTGATGGCTACACCTTC. Amino acids: CASSLLQGDGYTF.

This rearrangement joins TRBV7-8 to TRBJ1-1; D is unclear. Germline loops: CDR1 SGHVS, CDR2 FQNEAQ. The CDR3 is 13 residues long. V gave up 3 bases and J gave up 5 bases, with 10 bases separating them. The CDR3 here is CASSFMSLTEAFF. The CDR3 DNA reads as TGTGCCAGCAGCTTTATGAGCTTGACTGAAGCTTTCTTT. Using reference TRBV7-8 and TRBJ1-1 for the parts outside the CDR3, the full variable domain is GAGVSQSPRYKVAKRGQDVALRCDPISGHVSLFWYQQALGQGPEFLTYFQNEAQLDKSGLPSDRFFAERPEGSVSTLKIQRTQQEDSAVYLCASSFMSLTEAFFGQGTRLTVV.

By proportion, this clone is medium-sized (0.01 to 0.1%). CDR3 residues: CASSLEEGGTSYEQYF. Written as DNA, the CDR3 is TGTGCCAGCAGCTTAGAGGAGGGCGGGACCTCCTACGAGCAGTACTTC. The chain has TRBV7-8 and TRBJ2-7, with a tentative D call TRBD2 (6 bases). Trimming took off 1 base at V and 0 bases at J, with 13 bases between the two ends. The germline V gene encodes CDR1 SGHVS and CDR2 FQNEAQ. This CDR3 contains 16 residues.

The chain employs TRBV6-5 and TRBJ2-6; tentative D call: TRBD2 (7 bases). Per germline, CDR1 MNHEY and CDR2 SVGAGI. V was shortened by 2 bases and J by 4 bases, with 12 bases between the two germline ends. The CDR3 spans 16 residues. CDR3 in DNA: TGTGCCAGCAGTTACGGCGGGGGCGCCGGGGCCAACGTCCTGACTTTC. Translated: CASSYGGGAGANVLTF.

This clone has a handful of counts. This chain joins TRBV25-1 and TRBJ2-1; D possibly corresponds to TRBD2 (6 bases). Germline V gene sequence: CDR1 MGHDK, CDR2 SYGVNS. The CDR3 sequence is 14 residues long. V lost 8 bases and J lost 2, with 13 bases in between. This CDR3 is CASGRLGTYNEQFF. The DNA for the CDR3 is TGTGCCAGCGGAAGACTAGGTACCTACAATGAGCAGTTCTTC.

The J gene is TRBJ1-1, the V gene TRBV7-9; 8 bases are shared with TRBD1. Germline loops: CDR1 SEHNR, CDR2 FQNEAQ (reference sequence). V lost 5 bases to trimming and J lost 4 bases; unmatched junction nucleotides: 3. This CDR3 comprises 13 residues. Here the CDR3 DNA reads TGTGCCAGCAGCCAAACAGGGGGCACTGAAGCTTTCTTT. This codes for CASSQTGGTEAFF.

This sequence joins TRBV7-9 and TRBJ2-7, with unresolved D. CDR1 SEHNR and CDR2 FQNEAQ come from the germline V gene (reference sequence). V was clipped by 2 bases and J by 4 bases, with 9 bases between them. The CDR3 has 13 residues. The CDR3 region is CASSLRHQYEQYF. CDR3 bases: TGTGCCAGCAGCTTAAGACACCAATACGAGCAGTACTTC.

This clone occurred a few times. The chain joins TRBV5-1 to TRBJ2-1; D is perhaps TRBD2 (6 bases). The CDR3 loop spans 13 amino acids. Germline V gives CDR1 SGHRS, CDR2 YFSETQ. Trimming removed 0 bases from V and 8 bases from J, with 9 bases in between. This CDR3 reads CASSLEAGYEQFF. In DNA, the CDR3 is TGCGCCAGCAGCTTGGAGGCGGGGTATGAGCAGTTCTTC.

This clone was seen a handful of times. This chain links TRBV15 with TRBJ1-5; D unclear. Germline V gene data show CDR1 as LNHNV and CDR2 as YYDKDF (reference sequence). The CDR3 extends over 15 amino acids. V shed 2 bases and J shed 5 bases, with 13 bases lying between them. The CDR3 sequence is CATSRFGDEDQPQHF. The CDR3 DNA reads TGTGCCACCAGCAGATTCGGAGACGAGGATCAGCCCCAGCATTTT. Full variable domain (missing parts from reference TRBV15 and TRBJ1-5): DAMVIQNPRYQVTQFGKPVTLSCSQTLNHNVMYWYQQKSSQAPKLLFHYYDKDFNNEADTPDNFQSRRPNTSFCFLDIRSPGLGDTAMYLCATSRFGDEDQPQHFGDGTRLSIL.

This clone is a singleton in its sample. The chain carries TRBV6-1 and TRBJ1-5; the D gene is possibly TRBD1 (5 bases). Germline V lookup: CDR1 MNHNS, CDR2 SASEGT. This CDR3 comprises 14 residues. Trimming pared 0 bases from V and 6 bases from J, leaving 9 bases between. CDR3 sequence: CASSEAPGPQPQHF. The CDR3 DNA reads TGTGCCAGCAGTGAAGCGCCAGGGCCTCAGCCCCAGCATTTT.

The rearrangement links TRBV4-1 to TRBJ1-3; 7 nucleotides line up with TRBD1. Per the germline V gene, CDR1 is MGHRA and CDR2 is YSYEKL. CDR3 length: 18 amino acids. V lost 3 bases to trimming and J lost 5 bases; unmatched junction nucleotides: 16. CDR3 region: CASSHTQGARDSRNTIYF. Written as DNA, the CDR3 is TGCGCCAGCAGCCACACTCAGGGAGCCCGGGACAGTAGAAACACCATATATTTT.

In its sample, this clone was seen a few times. The V and J genes are TRBV7-8 and TRBJ1-1; 7 bases line up with TRBD1. This CDR3 has 17 residues. V lost 5 bases to trimming and J lost 10 bases; unmatched junction nucleotides: 22. Germline-derived CDR1 and CDR2 are SGHVS and FQNEAQ. Written as DNA, the CDR3 is TGTGCCAGCAGCAGAACCCCAATATCAGCAGGGGGGAGATCAGCTTTCTTT. Translated, it gives CASSRTPISAGGRSAFF.

The chain employs TRBV18 and TRBJ2-7; TRBD1 is a possible D gene (6 bases). This CDR3 contains 16 residues. With 4 bases removed from V and 0 bases from J, the gap between germline ends came to 16 bases. Germline V gene lookup returns CDR1 KGHSH and CDR2 LQKENI. CDR3 bases: TGTGCCAGCTCACTCAACAGGGTGGCCACCTCCTACGAGCAGTACTTC. Its translation is CASSLNRVATSYEQYF.

The table lists this clone with a few counts. This chain uses TRBV6-5 with TRBJ2-2; TRBD1 matches 9 bases. Looked up from germline, CDR1 is MNHEY and CDR2 is SVGAGI. After removal of 5 bases from V and 5 bases from J, the junction contained 6 bases not matched to a gene. CDR3 size: 15 residues. CDR3 DNA sequence: TGTGCCAGCAGTGCCCCGACAGGGGGTACCGGGGAGCTGTTTTTT. Translated, it gives CASSAPTGGTGELFF.

The CDR3 coding sequence is TGCAGCGTTGATCGGACAGCCTCTAGCACAGATACGCAGTATTTT. Translation: CSVDRTASSTDTQYF. The gene calls are TRBV29-1 and TRBJ2-3; TRBD1 might be the D (6 bases). The V gene's germline CDR1 is SQVTM and CDR2 ANQGSEA. V was trimmed by 3 bases and J by 0 bases, leaving 13 bases between them. The CDR3 spans 15 residues.